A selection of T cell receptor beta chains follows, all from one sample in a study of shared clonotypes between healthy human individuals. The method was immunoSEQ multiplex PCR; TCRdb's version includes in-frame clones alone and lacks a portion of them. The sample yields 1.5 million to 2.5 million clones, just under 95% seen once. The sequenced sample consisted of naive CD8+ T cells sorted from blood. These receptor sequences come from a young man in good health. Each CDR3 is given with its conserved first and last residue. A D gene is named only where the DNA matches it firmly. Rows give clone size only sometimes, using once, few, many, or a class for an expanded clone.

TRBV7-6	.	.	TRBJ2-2	CASSLGGSNTGELFF	TGTGCCAGCAGCCTGGGCGGCAGCAACACCGGGGAGCTGTTTTTT
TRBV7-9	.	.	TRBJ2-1	CASSPALGGPFNEQFF	TGTGCCAGCAGCCCCGCGTTAGGGGGTCCGTTTAATGAGCAGTTCTTC
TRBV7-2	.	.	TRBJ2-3	CASSLGQFSTDTQYF	TGTGCCAGCAGCCTCGGGCAGTTCAGCACAGATACGCAGTATTTT
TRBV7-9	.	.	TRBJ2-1	CASSFPRAAYNEQFF	TGTGCCAGCAGCTTCCCCCGAGCGGCCTACAATGAGCAGTTCTTC
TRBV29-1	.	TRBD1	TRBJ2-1	CSVERGQDEQFF	TGCAGCGTTGAACGGGGACAGGATGAGCAGTTCTTC
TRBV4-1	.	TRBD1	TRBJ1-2	CASSHRGGGSGYTF	TGCGCCAGCAGCCACCGAGGAGGGGGCAGTGGCTACACCTTC
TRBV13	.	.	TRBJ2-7	CASSLETREQYF	TGTGCCAGCAGCTTAGAAACCAGGGAGCAGTACTTC
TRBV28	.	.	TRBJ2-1	CASNYPEQFF	TGTGCCAGCAATTACCCTGAGCAGTTCTTC
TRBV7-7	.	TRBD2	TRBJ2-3	CASSTTPSGDTQYF	TGTGCTAGCAGCACCACCCCTAGCGGAGATACGCAGTATTTT
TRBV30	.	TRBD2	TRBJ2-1	CAWREAGGGNEQFF	TGTGCCTGGAGAGAAGCGGGAGGGGGGAATGAGCAGTTCTTC
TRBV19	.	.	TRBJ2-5	CASSIVAGGLQETQYF	TGTGCCAGTAGTATAGTGGCAGGAGGGCTCCAAGAGACCCAGTACTTC
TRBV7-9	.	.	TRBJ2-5	CASSPDNRQETQYF	TGTGCCAGCAGCCCAGACAATCGCCAAGAGACCCAGTACTTC
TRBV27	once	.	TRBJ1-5	CASSLGPGAGEQPQHF	TGTGCCAGCAGTTTAGGCCCGGGCGCGGGGGAACAGCCCCAGCATTTT
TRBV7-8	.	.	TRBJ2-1	CASSLDPSSYNEQFF	TGTGCCAGCAGCTTAGACCCTAGCTCCTACAATGAGCAGTTCTTC
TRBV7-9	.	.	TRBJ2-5	CASSLEFEETQYF	TGTGCCAGCAGCTTGGAGTTTGAAGAGACCCAGTACTTC
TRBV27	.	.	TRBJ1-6	CASSLKSYNSPLHF	TGTGCCAGCAGTCTTAAATCCTATAATTCACCCCTCCACTTT
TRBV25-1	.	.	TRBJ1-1	CASSEWGGGNTEAFF	TGTGCCAGCAGTGAATGGGGAGGGGGGAACACTGAAGCTTTCTTT
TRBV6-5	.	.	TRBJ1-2	CASSYVEGNGYTF	TGTGCCAGCAGTTACGTCGAGGGTAATGGCTACACCTTC
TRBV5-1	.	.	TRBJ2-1	CASSLEVDSYNEQFF	TGCGCCAGCAGCTTGGAGGTCGATTCCTACAATGAGCAGTTCTTC
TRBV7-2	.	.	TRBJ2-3	CASSLRWDGTDTQYF	TGTGCCAGCAGCTTAAGGTGGGACGGGACAGATACGCAGTATTTT
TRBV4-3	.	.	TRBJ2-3	CASSQNSFGDTQYF	TGCGCCAGCAGCCAAAATTCCTTTGGGGATACGCAGTATTTT
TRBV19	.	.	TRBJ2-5	CASSTTVQETQYF	TGTGCCAGTAGTACGACGGTCCAAGAGACCCAGTACTTC
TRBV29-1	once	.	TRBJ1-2	CSVGEGTLTYNYGYTF	TGCAGCGTTGGTGAAGGCACCCTCACCTATAACTATGGCTACACCTTC
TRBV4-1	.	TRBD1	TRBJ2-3	CASSQDRGGHLAQYF	TGCGCCAGCAGCCAGGACAGGGGGGGGCATTTGGCGCAGTATTTT
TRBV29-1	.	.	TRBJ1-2	CQSGSDTF	TGTCAATCCGGATCCGACACCTTC
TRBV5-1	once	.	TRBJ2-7	CASSLRTDSYEQYF	TGCGCCAGCAGCTTGAGGACCGATTCCTACGAGCAGTACTTC
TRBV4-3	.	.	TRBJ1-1	CASSQDPLLAPTEAFF	TGCGCCAGCAGCCAAGATCCGCTGTTAGCCCCCACTGAAGCTTTCTTT
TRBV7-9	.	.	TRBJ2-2	CASSSTVSGELFF	TGTGCCAGCAGCTCGACAGTATCCGGGGAGCTGTTTTTT
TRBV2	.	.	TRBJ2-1	CASSFTGFRKFF	TGTGCCAGCAGCTTCACGGGGTTTAGGAAGTTCTTC
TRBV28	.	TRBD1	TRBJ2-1	CASSQGVNEQFF	TGTGCCAGTTCCCAGGGGGTTAATGAGCAGTTCTTC
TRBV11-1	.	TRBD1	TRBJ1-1	CASSLAPPDRETEAFF	TGTGCCAGCAGCTTAGCCCCACCGGACAGGGAGACTGAAGCTTTCTTT
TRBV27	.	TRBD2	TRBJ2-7	CASSSGTTIHEQYF	TGTGCCAGCAGTTCCGGGACTACCATCCACGAGCAGTACTTC
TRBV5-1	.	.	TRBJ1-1	CASSLAWGTEAFF	TGCGCCAGCAGCTTGGCATGGGGCACTGAAGCTTTCTTT
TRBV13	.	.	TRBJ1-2	CASSLNRSPIDGYTF	TGTGCCAGCAGCCTGAACAGGAGCCCTATTGATGGCTACACCTTC
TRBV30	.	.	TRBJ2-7	CAWSDTSYEQYF	TGTGCCTGGAGCGACACTTCCTACGAGCAGTACTTC
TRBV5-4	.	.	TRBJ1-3	CASSLGGDYSGNTIYF	TGTGCCAGCAGCTTGGGAGGGGACTACTCTGGAAACACCATATATTTT
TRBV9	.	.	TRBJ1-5	CASSVEGEGNQPQHF	TGTGCCAGCAGCGTAGAGGGAGAAGGCAATCAGCCCCAGCATTTT
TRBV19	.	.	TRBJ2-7	CASSTAFTAGYEQYF	TGTGCCAGTAGTACCGCCTTTACAGCCGGGTACGAGCAGTACTTC
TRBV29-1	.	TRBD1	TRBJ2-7	CSVEDGTGIYEQYF	TGCAGCGTGGAGGATGGGACAGGGATCTACGAGCAGTACTTC
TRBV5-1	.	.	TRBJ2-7	CASSLGMSSYEQYF	TGCGCCAGCAGCTTGGGGATGAGCTCCTACGAGCAGTACTTC
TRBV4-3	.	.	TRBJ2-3	CASSPPGNTDTQYF	TGCGCCAGCAGCCCGCCAGGGAACACAGATACGCAGTATTTT
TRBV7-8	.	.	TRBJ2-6	CASSLGGGYSYFSGANVLTF	TGTGCCAGCAGCTTAGGAGGAGGCTACAGTTATTTTTCTGGGGCCAACGTCCTGACTTTC